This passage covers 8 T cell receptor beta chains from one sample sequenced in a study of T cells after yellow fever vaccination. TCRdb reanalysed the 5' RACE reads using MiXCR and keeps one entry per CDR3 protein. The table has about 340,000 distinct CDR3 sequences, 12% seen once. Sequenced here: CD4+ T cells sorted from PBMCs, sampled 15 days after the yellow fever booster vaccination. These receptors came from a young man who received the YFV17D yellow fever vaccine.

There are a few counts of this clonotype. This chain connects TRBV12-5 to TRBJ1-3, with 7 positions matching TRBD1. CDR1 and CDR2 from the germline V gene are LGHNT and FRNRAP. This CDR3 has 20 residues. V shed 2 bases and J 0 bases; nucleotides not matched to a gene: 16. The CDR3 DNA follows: TGTGCTAGTGGTTTGCCCCGCGGAGGGACAGAGCTCATCTCTGGAAACACCATATATTTT. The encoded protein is CASGLPRGGTELISGNTIYF.

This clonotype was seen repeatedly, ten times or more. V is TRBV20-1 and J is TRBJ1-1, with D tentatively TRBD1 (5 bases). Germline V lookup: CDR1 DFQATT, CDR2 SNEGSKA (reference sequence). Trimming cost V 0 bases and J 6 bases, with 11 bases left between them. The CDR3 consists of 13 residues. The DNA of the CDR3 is TGCAGTGCTAGAGATGGGAAGGGGTCTGAAGCTTTCTTT. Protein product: CSARDGKGSEAFF.

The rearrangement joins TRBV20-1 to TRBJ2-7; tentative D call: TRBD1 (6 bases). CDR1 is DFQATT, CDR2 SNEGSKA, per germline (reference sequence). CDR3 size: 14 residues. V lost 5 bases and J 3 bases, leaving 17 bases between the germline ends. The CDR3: CSAGKQGVGYEQYF. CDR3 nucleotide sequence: TGCAGTGCTGGGAAACAGGGAGTGGGCTACGAGCAGTACTTC.

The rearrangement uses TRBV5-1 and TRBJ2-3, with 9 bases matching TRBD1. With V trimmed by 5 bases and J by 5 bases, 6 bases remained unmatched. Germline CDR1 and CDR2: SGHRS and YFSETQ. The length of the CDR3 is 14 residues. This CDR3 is CASRQGAEGDTQYF. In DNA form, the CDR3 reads TGCGCCAGCAGACAGGGGGCTGAAGGAGATACGCAGTATTTT.

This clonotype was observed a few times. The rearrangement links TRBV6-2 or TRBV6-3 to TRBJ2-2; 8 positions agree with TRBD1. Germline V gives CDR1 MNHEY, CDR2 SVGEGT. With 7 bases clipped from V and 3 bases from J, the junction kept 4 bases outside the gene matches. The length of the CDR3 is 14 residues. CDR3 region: CASTRTGYTGELFF. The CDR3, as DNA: TGTGCCAGCACCCGGACAGGGTACACCGGGGAGCTGTTTTTT.

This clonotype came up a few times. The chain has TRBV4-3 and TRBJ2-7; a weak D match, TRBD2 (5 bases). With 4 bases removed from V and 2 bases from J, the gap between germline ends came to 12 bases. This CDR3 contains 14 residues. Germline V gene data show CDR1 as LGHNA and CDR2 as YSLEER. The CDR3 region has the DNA TGCGCCAGCAGCCGCAACCTAGCAGCCTACGAGCAGTACTTC. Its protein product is CASSRNLAAYEQYF.

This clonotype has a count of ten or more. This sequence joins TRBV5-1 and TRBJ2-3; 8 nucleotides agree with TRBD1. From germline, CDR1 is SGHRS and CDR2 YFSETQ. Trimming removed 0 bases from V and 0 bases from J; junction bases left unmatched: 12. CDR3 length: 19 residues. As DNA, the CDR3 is TGCGCCAGCAGCTTGGGTGGACAGGGACCGAGGACTAGCACAGATACGCAGTATTTT. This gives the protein CASSLGGQGPRTSTDTQYF.

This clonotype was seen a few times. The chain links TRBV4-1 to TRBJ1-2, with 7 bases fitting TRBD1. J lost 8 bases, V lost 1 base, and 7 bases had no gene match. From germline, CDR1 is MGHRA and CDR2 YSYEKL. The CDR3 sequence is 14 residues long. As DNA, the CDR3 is TGCGCCAGCAGCCAAGGGCAGTGGACAGGAGGCTACACCTTC. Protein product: CASSQGQWTGGYTF.